This T cell receptor (beta chain) originates from a study of early T cells in non-severe SARS-CoV-2 infection. Whole-study context: Sequencing was performed on bulk RNA from unsorted whole blood, leaving chains unpaired. Overall study results and limits: VDJdb matching favored anti-spike CD8 responses, missing private and CD4 specificities.

Unique molecular identifiers tagged individual cDNA molecules. TCRdb re-called the 5' RACE reads through MiXCR, storing one row per CDR3 protein. The sample contains tens of thousands of distinct CDR3 sequences, 10% to 15% of which appear only once. V lost 0 bases and J 6 bases, leaving 9 bases between the germline ends. This CDR3 contains 13 residues. Germline CDR1 is SEHNR and CDR2 is FQNEAQ (reference sequence). Regarding this clonotype: Its antigen is not identified.

This receptor was obtained from an adult who was a healthcare worker with PCR-confirmed SARS-CoV-2 infection or an uninfected control (not recorded which). Sequencing was carried out using whole blood. The chain combines TRBV7-9 with TRBJ2-7; maybe TRBD1 (5 bases). CDR3 residues: CASSLAVQGEQYF. For the CDR3, the DNA is TGTGCCAGCAGCTTAGCGGTTCAGGGCGAGCAGTACTTC. The full variable domain, with the rest looked up from reference TRBV7-9 and TRBJ2-7, is DTGVSQNPRHKITKRGQNVTFRCDPISEHNRLYWYRQTLGQGPEFLTYFQNEAQLEKSRLLSDRFSAERPKGSFSTLEIQRTEQGDSAMYLCASSLAVQGEQYFGPGTRLTVT.